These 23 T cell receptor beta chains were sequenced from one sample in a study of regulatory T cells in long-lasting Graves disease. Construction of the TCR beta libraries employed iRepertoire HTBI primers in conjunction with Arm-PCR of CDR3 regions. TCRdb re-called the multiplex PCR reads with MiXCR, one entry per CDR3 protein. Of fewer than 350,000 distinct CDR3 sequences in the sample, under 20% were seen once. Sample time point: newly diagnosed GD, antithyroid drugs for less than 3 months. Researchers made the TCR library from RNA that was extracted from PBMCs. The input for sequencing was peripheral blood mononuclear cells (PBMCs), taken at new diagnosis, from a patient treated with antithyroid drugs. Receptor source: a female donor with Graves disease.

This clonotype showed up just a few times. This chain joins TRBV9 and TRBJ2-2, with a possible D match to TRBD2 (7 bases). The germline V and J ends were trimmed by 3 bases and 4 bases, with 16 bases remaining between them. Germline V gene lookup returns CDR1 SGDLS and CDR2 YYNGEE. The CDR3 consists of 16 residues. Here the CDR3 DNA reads TGTGCCAGCAGCGAGGGGGAACTAGCGCCCACCGGGGAGCTGTTTTTT. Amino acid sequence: CASSEGELAPTGELFF.

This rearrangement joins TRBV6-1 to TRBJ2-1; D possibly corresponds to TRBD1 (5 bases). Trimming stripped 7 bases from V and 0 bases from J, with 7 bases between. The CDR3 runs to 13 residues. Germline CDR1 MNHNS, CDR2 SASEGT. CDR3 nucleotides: TGTGCCAGCACGGACAACTCCTACAATGAGCAGTTCTTC. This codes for CASTDNSYNEQFF.

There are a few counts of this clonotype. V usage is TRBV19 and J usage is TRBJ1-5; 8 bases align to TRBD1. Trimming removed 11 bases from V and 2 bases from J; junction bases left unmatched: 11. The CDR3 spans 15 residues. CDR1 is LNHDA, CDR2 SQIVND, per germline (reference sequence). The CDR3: CASKDRDGGNQPQHF. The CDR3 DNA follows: TGTGCCTCGAAGGACAGGGATGGGGGCAATCAGCCCCAGCATTTT.

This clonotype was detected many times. The CDR3 bases are TGTGCCAGCACTTGGGGGGGGAGAACCGCCTACGAGCAGTACTTC. It is translated as CASTWGGRTAYEQYF. The chain carries TRBV7-3 and TRBJ2-7, with 7 bases that match TRBD2. CDR3 length: 15 amino acids. The J segment lost 2 bases and the V segment lost 7 bases, leaving 11 bases of the junction unmatched. Germline-derived CDR1 and CDR2 are SGHTA and FQGTGA.

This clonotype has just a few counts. The CDR3 loop reads CATSDSLLAGEGNEQFF. DNA of the CDR3: TGTGCCACCAGTGATTCCCTACTAGCGGGAGAGGGGAATGAGCAGTTCTTC. The chain couples TRBV24-1 to TRBJ2-1; 11 bases match TRBD2. The ends lost 2 bases at V and 7 bases at J; junction bases unmatched: 9. Germline CDR1 and CDR2: KGHDR and SFDVKD. The CDR3 totals 17 residues.

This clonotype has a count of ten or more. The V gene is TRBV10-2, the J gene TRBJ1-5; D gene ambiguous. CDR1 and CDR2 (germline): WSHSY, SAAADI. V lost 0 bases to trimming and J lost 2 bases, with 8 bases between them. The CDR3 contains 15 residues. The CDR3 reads CASSESSGGNQPQHF. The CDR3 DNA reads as TGCGCCAGCAGTGAGTCCAGCGGGGGCAATCAGCCCCAGCATTTT.

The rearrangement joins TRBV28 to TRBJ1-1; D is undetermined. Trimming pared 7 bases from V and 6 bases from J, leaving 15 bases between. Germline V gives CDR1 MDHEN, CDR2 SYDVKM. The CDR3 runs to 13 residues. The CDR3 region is CASMIGSGAEAFF. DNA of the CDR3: TGTGCCAGCATGATCGGTTCGGGCGCTGAAGCTTTCTTT.

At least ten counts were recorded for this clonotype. The chain's CDR3 is CASSPIQGAIQPQHF. CDR3 in DNA: TGTGCCAGCTCACCAATCCAGGGGGCAATTCAGCCCCAGCATTTT. This chain uses TRBV18 with TRBJ1-5, with TRBD1 matching over 8 bases. The CDR3 sequence is 15 residues long. In germline, CDR1 is KGHSH, CDR2 LQKENI. With 2 bases clipped from V and 6 bases from J, the junction kept 6 bases outside the gene matches.

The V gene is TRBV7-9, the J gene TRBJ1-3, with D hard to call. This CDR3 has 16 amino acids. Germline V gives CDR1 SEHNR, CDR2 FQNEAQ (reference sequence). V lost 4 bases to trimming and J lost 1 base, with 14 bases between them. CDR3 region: CASSSPEGFSGNTIYF. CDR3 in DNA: TGTGCCAGCAGCTCGCCAGAGGGATTTTCTGGAAACACCATATATTTT.

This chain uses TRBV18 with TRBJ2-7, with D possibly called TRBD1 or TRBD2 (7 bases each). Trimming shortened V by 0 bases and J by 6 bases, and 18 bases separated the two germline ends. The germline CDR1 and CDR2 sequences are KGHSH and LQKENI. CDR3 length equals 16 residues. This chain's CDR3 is CASSPPLQGGIGEQYF. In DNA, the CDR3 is TGTGCCAGCTCACCACCACTTCAGGGGGGGATAGGCGAGCAGTACTTC. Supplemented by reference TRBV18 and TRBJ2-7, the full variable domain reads NAGVMQNPRHLVRRRGQEARLRCSPMKGHSHVYWYRQLPEEGLKFMVYLQKENIIDESGMPKERFSAEFPKEGPSILRIQQVVRGDSAAYFCASSPPLQGGIGEQYFGPGTRLTVT.

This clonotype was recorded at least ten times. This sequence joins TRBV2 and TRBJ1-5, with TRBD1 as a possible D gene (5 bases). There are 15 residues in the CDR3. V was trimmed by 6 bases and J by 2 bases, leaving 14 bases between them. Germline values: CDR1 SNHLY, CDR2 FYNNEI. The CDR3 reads CASRQGRGGNQPQHF. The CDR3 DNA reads TGTGCCAGCAGGCAGGGACGGGGAGGCAATCAGCCCCAGCATTTT.

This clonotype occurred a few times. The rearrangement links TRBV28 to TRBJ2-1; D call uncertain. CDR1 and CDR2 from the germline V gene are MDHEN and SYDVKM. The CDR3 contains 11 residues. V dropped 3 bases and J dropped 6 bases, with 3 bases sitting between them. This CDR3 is CASSFPNEQFF. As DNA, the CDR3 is TGTGCCAGCAGTTTTCCCAATGAGCAGTTCTTC.

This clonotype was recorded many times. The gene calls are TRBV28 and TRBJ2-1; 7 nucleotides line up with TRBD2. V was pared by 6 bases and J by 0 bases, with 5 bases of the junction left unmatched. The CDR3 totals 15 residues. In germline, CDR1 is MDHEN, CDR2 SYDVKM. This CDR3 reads CASSSPSGSYNEQFF. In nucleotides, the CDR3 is TGTGCCAGCAGCTCGCCTAGCGGCTCCTACAATGAGCAGTTCTTC.

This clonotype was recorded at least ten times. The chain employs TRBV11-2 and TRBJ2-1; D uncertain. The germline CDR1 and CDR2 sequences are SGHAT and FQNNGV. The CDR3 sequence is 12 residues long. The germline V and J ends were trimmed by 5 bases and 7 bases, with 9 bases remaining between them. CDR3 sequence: CASSPRVNEQFF. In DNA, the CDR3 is TGTGCCAGCAGCCCCCGGGTGAATGAGCAGTTCTTC.

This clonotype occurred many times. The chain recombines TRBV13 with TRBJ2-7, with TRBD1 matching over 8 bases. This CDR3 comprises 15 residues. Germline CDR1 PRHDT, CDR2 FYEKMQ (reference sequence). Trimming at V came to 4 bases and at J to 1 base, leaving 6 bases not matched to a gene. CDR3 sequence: CASSSGQGRSYEQYF. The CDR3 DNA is TGTGCCAGCAGCTCAGGACAGGGCCGGTCCTACGAGCAGTACTTC.

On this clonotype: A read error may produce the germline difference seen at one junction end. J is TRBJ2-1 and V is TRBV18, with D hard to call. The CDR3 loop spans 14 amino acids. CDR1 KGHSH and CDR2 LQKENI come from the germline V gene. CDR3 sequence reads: CASSPAQVADDQCF. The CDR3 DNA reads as TGTGCCAGCTCACCAGCGCAGGTAGCTGATGATCAGTGCTTC.

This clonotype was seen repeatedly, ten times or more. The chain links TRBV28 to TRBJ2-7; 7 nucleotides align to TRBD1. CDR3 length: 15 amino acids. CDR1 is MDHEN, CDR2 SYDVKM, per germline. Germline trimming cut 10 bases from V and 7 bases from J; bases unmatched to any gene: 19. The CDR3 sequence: CATETGLFTVGEQYF. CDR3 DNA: TGTGCCACGGAGACAGGGCTGTTTACTGTGGGAGAGCAGTACTTC.

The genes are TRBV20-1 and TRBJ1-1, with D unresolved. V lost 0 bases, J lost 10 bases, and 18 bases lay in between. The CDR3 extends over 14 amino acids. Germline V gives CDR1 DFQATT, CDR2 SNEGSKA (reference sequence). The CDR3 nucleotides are TGCAGTGCTAGAGATACAGTTGGAATGCTTGGAGCTTTCTTT. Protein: CSARDTVGMLGAFF.

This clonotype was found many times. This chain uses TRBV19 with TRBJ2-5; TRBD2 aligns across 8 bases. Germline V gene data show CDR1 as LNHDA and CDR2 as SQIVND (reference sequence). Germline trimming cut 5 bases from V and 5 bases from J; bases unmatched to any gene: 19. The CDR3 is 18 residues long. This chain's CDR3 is CASSPGRAKRPTRETQYF. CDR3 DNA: TGTGCCAGTAGTCCCGGGAGGGCGAAGAGGCCCACCAGGGAGACCCAGTACTTC.

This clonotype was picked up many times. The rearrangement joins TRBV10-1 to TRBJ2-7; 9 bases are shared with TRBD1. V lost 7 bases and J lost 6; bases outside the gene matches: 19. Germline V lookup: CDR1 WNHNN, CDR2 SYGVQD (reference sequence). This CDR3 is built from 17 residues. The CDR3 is CASNRGISGTGRSEQYF. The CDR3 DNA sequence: TGCGCCAGCAATAGGGGTATAAGTGGGACAGGGAGGTCCGAGCAGTACTTC.

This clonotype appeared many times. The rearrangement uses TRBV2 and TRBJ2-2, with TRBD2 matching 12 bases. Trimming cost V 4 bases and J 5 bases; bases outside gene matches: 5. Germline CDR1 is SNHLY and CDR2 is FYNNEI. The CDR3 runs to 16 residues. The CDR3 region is CASSALAGGGTGELFF. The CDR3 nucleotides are TGTGCCAGCAGTGCACTAGCGGGAGGAGGGACCGGGGAGCTGTTTTTT.

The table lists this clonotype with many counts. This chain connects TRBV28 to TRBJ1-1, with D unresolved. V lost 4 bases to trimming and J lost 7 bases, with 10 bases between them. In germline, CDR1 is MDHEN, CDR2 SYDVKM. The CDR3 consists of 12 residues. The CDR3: CASSYNRYEAFF. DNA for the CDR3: TGTGCCAGCAGTTACAACAGATATGAAGCTTTCTTT. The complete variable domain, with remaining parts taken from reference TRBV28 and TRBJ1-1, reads DVKVTQSSRYLVKRTGEKVFLECVQDMDHENMFWYRQDPGLGLRLIYFSYDVKMKEKGDIPEGYSVSREKKERFSLILESASTNQTSMYLCASSYNRYEAFFGQGTRLTVV.

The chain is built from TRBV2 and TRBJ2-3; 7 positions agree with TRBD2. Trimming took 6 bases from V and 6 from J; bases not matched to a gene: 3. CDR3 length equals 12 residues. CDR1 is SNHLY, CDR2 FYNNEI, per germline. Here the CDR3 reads CASRVLADTQYF. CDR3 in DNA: TGTGCCAGCAGAGTACTAGCGGATACGCAGTATTTT.